What follows are 12 T cell receptor beta chains derived from one specimen sequenced in a study of OX40 agonist ivuxolimab in advanced cancers. Clones were sequenced by immunoSEQ multiplex PCR, and TCRdb holds only the in-frame ones, with some missing. The sample contains 74,000 or so clones, approximately 85% of which appear only once. Here the sequenced sample was CD4+ or CD8+ T cells sorted from blood, taken in a trial of the OX40 agonist ivuxolimab. All receptors derive from an adult with an advanced solid tumor such as melanoma, head and neck, liver or kidney cancer.

The chain carries TRBV6-1 and TRBJ2-4; TRBD1 agrees at 8 bases. Germline V gives CDR1 MNHNS, CDR2 SASEGT. The CDR3 totals 15 residues. The ends lost 6 bases at V and 2 bases at J; junction bases unmatched: 6. CDR3 nucleotide sequence: TGTGCCAGCAGCGGTGGACAGGGAACCAAAAACATTCAGTACTTC. Translating gives CASSGGQGTKNIQYF.

CDR3 region: CARVGGDEQYF. As DNA, the CDR3 is TGCGCCAGGGTAGGTGGGGACGAGCAGTACTTC. This chain links TRBV5-1 with TRBJ2-7; D is undetermined. Germline V lookup: CDR1 SGHRS, CDR2 YFSETQ. The germline V and J ends were trimmed by 8 bases and 5 bases, with 11 bases remaining between them. This CDR3 has 11 residues.

The J gene is TRBJ1-2, the V gene TRBV18; D unclear. V was clipped by 0 bases and J by 2 bases, with 7 bases between them. The germline V gene has CDR1 KGHSH and CDR2 LQKENI. This CDR3 is 14 amino acids long. The CDR3 DNA follows: TGTGCCAGCTCACCACCGACCCCGAACTATGGCTACACCTTC. Its protein product is CASSPPTPNYGYTF.

The rearrangement uses TRBV10-3 and TRBJ2-7, with TRBD1 as a possible D gene (6 bases). Trimming took 6 bases from V and 3 from J, leaving 9 bases between them. Germline CDR1 ENHRY, CDR2 SYGVKD. The CDR3 has 12 amino acids. The CDR3 bases are TGTGCCATCAGGGACAGCCACTACGAGCAGTACTTC. It codes for CAIRDSHYEQYF.

CDR3 nucleotide sequence: TGTGCCAGCAGTCGAATCATAGAAGGGACCCAGTACTTC. It translates to CASSRIIEGTQYF. The chain has TRBV27 and TRBJ2-5, with D uncertain. The ends were cut back, 5 bases at V and 7 bases at J, with 14 bases in the middle. CDR1 and CDR2 from the germline V gene are MNHEY and SMNVEV (reference sequence). This CDR3 is built from 13 residues.

This clone has only one observation. This chain joins TRBV28 and TRBJ2-1, with TRBD2 matching over 11 bases. This CDR3 region has 17 residues. Germline V lookup: CDR1 MDHEN, CDR2 SYDVKM. Trimming removed 3 bases from V and 2 bases from J; junction bases left unmatched: 6. The CDR3: CASSFLQLAGAYNEQFF. CDR3 nucleotide sequence: TGTGCCAGCAGTTTTCTCCAACTAGCGGGAGCCTACAATGAGCAGTTCTTC. The full variable domain, rest sourced from reference TRBV28 and TRBJ2-1, is DVKVTQSSRYLVKRTGEKVFLECVQDMDHENMFWYRQDPGLGLRLIYFSYDVKMKEKGDIPEGYSVSREKKERFSLILESASTNQTSMYLCASSFLQLAGAYNEQFFGPGTRLTVL.

This clone appeared once. CDR3 bases: TGCAGTGCTGGGACTGGTAAGGCGGAGTATTTT. It encodes CSAGTGKAEYF. V is TRBV20-1 and J is TRBJ2-3, with D maybe TRBD2 (6 bases). V gave up 5 bases and J gave up 13 bases, with 16 bases separating them. CDR1 is DFQATT, CDR2 SNEGSKA, per germline (reference sequence). The CDR3 contains 11 residues.

The table lists this clone with a count of one. V and J are TRBV27 and TRBJ2-7; 8 nucleotides match TRBD1. J lost 4 bases, V lost 8 bases, and 13 bases had no gene match. This CDR3 has 15 amino acids. The germline V gene encodes CDR1 MNHEY and CDR2 SMNVEV (reference sequence). CDR3 sequence (DNA): TGTGCCAGCCGCCTCAGCGACAGGGGCATTTACGAGCAGTACTTC. It translates to CASRLSDRGIYEQYF.

The rearrangement uses TRBV7-2 and TRBJ2-3; maybe TRBD2 (5 bases). The CDR3 consists of 15 residues. Germline-derived CDR1 and CDR2 are SGHTA and FQGNSA. V gave up 5 bases and J gave up 10 bases, with 22 bases separating them. This CDR3 reads CASSLTLGSPLPQYF. The CDR3 DNA reads as TGTGCCAGCAGCCTGACTCTGGGGAGTCCTTTACCGCAGTATTTT.

The rearrangement links TRBV25-1 to TRBJ2-7, with TRBD2 matching 15 bases. Germline V gene data show CDR1 as MGHDK and CDR2 as SYGVNS. After removal of 4 bases from V and 7 bases from J, the junction contained 14 bases not matched to a gene. The CDR3 is 18 amino acids. CDR3 amino acids: CASSAAGTSGRRIGEQYF. DNA of the CDR3: TGTGCCAGCAGTGCAGCCGGGACTAGCGGGAGGCGGATCGGAGAGCAGTACTTC.

About this clone: The same CDR3 also results from other DNA sequences found in this sample. The chain carries TRBV28 and TRBJ1-4; 7 nucleotides align to TRBD1. There are 14 residues in the CDR3. Germline CDR1 reads MDHEN; CDR2 reads SYDVKM. V dropped 6 bases and J dropped 7; count of bases not matched to a gene: 8. CDR3 DNA sequence: TGTGCCAGCAGCCTAGACAGGGTCCTTGAAAAACTGTTTTTT. It translates to CASSLDRVLEKLFF. Full variable domain (remainder filled in from reference TRBV28 and TRBJ1-4): DVKVTQSSRYLVKRTGEKVFLECVQDMDHENMFWYRQDPGLGLRLIYFSYDVKMKEKGDIPEGYSVSREKKERFSLILESASTNQTSMYLCASSLDRVLEKLFFGSGTQLSVL.

The chain is built from TRBV2 and TRBJ1-1, with TRBD1 as a possible D gene (6 bases). V dropped 8 bases and J dropped 3 bases, with 22 bases sitting between them. In germline, CDR1 is SNHLY, CDR2 FYNNEI. This CDR3 has 16 residues. The CDR3 spells CASLLGTGIYDTEAFF. The CDR3 nucleotides are TGTGCCAGCCTTTTGGGAACAGGGATTTATGACACTGAAGCTTTCTTT.